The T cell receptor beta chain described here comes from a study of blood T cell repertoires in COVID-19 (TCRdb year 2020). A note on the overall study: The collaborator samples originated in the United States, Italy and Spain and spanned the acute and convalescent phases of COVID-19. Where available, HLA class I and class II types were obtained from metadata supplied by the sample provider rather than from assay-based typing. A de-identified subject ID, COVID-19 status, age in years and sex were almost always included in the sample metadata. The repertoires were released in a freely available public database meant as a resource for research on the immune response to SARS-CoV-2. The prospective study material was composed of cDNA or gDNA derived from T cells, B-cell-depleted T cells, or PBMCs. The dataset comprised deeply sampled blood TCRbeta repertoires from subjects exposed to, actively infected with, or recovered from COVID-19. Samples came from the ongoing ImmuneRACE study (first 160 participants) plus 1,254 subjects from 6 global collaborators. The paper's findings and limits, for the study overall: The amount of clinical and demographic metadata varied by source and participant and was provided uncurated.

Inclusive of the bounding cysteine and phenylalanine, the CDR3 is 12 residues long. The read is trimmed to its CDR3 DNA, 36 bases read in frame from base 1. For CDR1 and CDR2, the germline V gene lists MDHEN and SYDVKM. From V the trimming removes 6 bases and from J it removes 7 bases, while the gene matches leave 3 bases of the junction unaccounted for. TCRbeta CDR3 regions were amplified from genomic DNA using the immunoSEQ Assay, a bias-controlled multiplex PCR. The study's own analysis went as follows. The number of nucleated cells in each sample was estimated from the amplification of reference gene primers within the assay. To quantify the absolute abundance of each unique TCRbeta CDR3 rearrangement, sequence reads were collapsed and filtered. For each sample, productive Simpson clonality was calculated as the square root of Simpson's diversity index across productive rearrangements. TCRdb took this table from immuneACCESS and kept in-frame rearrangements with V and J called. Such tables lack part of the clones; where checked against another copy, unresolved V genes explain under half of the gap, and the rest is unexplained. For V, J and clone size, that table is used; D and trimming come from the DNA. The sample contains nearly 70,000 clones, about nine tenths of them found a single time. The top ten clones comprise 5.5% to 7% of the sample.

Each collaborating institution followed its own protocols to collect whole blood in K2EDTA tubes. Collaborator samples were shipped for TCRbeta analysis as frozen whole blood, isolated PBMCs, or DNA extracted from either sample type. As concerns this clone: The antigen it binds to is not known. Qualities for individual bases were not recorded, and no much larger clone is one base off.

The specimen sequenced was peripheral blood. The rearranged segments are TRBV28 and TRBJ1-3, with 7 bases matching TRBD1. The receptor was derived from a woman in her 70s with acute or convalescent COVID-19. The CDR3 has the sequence CASRTGANTIYF. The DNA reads TGTGCCAGCAGAACAGGGGCCAACACCATATATTTT.